This TCR beta chain was captured in a study of T-cell memory formation after mild COVID-19. This clonotype was seen more than once but under ten times. Via MiXCR, TCRdb re-called the 5' RACE reads, giving one row per CDR3 protein. This sample has over 40,000 distinct CDR3 sequences, with about 12% found just once. Germline V CDR1 and CDR2: LGHDT, YNNKEL (reference sequence). J was trimmed by 11 bases and V by 5 bases; bases with no gene match: 14. This CDR3 is 15 amino acids long. The sample was PBMCs or a T cell subset sorted from them (not recorded which). The clonotype originates from a young man who had mild COVID-19 (a few samples of this study predate the infection). Cell type and time point are not known. V usage is TRBV3-1 and J usage is TRBJ2-7, with TRBD1 matching over 11 bases. In DNA, the CDR3 is TGTGCCAGCAGCAGAACCCACACAGGACAGGGGGCGGAGTACTTC. As protein: CASSRTHTGQGAEYF.